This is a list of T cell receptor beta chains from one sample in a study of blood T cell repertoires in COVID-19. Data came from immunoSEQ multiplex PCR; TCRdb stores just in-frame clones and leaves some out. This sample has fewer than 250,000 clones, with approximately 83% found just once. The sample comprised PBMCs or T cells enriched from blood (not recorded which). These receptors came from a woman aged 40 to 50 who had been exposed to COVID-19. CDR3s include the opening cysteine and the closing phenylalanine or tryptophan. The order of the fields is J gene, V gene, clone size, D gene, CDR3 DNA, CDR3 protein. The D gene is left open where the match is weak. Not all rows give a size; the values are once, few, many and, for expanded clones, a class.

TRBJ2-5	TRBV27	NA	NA	TGTGCCAGCAGTTTAAACAGGTGGCTGGAGACCCAGTACTTC	CASSLNRWLETQYF
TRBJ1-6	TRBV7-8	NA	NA	TGTGCCAGCACTATTGGGGGGGACTCTTCTCGTAATTCACCCCTCCACTTT	CASTIGGDSSRNSPLHF
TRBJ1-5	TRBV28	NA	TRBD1	TGTGCCAGCAGTTTAAAGGGACAGTCCTCTTTAGGCAATCAGCCCCAGCATTTT	CASSLKGQSSLGNQPQHF
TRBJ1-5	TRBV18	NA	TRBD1	TGTGCCAGCTCACGCGGACAGGGGGCGAGGGATCAGCCCCAGCATTTT	CASSRGQGARDQPQHF
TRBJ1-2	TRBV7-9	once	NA	TGTGCCAGCAGCTTATACTTGGGAGGAAACTATGGCTACACCTTC	CASSLYLGGNYGYTF
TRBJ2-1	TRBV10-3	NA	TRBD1	TGTGCCATCAGTGAGTTCGCAGGGACAGGGAGTACAAATGAGCAGTTCTTC	CAISEFAGTGSTNEQFF
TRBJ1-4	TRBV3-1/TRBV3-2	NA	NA	TGTGCCAGCAGCCAAGAAGAGGTGGCCAGCGCTGAAACTAATGAAAAACTGTTTTTT	CASSQEEVASAETNEKLFF
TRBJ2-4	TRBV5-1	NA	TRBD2	TGCGCCAGCAGCTTAGCGGGGGGGCCAGCCAAAAACATTCAGTACTTC	CASSLAGGPAKNIQYF
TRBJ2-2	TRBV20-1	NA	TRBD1	TGCAGTGCTAGTTGTGGCGGTCGGACAGGAAAAACCGGGGAGCTGTTTTTT	CSASCGGRTGKTGELFF
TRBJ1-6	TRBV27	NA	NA	TGTGCCAGCAGTTTCGTTACTGTAAATTCACCCCTCCACTTT	CASSFVTVNSPLHF
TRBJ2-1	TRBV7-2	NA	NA	TGTGCCAGCAGCTCACGGCGGGGCGTGGGGGGCTCCTACAATGAGCAGTTCTTC	CASSSRRGVGGSYNEQFF
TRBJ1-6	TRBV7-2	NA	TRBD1	TGTGCCAGCAGCTCCGACAGGGCCGACGGACCCCTCCACTTT	CASSSDRADGPLHF
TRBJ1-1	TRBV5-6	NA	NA	TGTGCCAGCAGCTTGGTCCCTACTGAAGCTTTCTTT	CASSLVPTEAFF
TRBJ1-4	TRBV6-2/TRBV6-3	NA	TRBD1	TGTGCCAGCAGTTACTTGGGACAGGTCGGTGAAAAACTGTTTTTT	CASSYLGQVGEKLFF
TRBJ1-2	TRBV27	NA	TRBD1	TGTGCCAGCAGTTTATCGACAGGGGGTAACTATGGCTACACCTTC	CASSLSTGGNYGYTF
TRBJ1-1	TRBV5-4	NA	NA	TGTGCCAGCAGCTTGGCCCTGGGCAGGGGGAACACTGAAGCTTTCTTT	CASSLALGRGNTEAFF
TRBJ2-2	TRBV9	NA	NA	TGTGCCAGCAGCCCCATAGCGACGGACACCGGGGAGCTGTTTTTT	CASSPIATDTGELFF
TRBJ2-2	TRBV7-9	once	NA	TGTGCCAGCAGTCCTACAGGGTTAACCGGGGAGCTGTTTTTT	CASSPTGLTGELFF
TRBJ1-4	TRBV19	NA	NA	TGTGCCAGTAGCGATGGAGGCGCAACTAATGAAAAACTGTTTTTT	CASSDGGATNEKLFF
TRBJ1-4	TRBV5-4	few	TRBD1	TGTGCCAGCAGCTTGGACCTAGGACAGGGGGCAGGTGAAAAACTGTTTTTT	CASSLDLGQGAGEKLFF
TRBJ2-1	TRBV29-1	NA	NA	TGCAGCGTCGCCGGGTCCTACAATGAGCAGTTCTTC	CSVAGSYNEQFF
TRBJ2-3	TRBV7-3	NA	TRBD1	TGTGCCAGCAGCTTAGTGGGACAGAGCACAGATACGCAGTATTTT	CASSLVGQSTDTQYF
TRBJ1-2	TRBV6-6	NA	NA	TGTGCCAGCGGCGGACTCCGGGACAGCTACACCTTC	CASGGLRDSYTF
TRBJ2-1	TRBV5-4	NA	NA	TGTGCCAGCAGCTTGGGGCTGATGTACAATGAGCAGTTCTTC	CASSLGLMYNEQFF
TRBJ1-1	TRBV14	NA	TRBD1	TGTGCCAGCAGCCAAGATGCTGGGACAGGGTGGAACACTGAAGCTTTCTTT	CASSQDAGTGWNTEAFF
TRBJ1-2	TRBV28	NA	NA	TGTGCCAGCAGTCCGACAGCCCTCCATGGCTACACCTTC	CASSPTALHGYTF
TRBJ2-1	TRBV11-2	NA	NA	TGTGCCAGCTTCGGAGGGGAGCAGTTCTTC	CASFGGEQFF
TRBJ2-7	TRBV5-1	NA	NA	TGCGCCAGCAGCTCTGTAGCCCCTAGCGCATCCTACGAGCAGTACTTC	CASSSVAPSASYEQYF
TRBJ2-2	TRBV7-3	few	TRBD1	TGTGCCAGCAGCCCAACAGGGGCCCACCACCCCGGGGAGCTGTTTTTT	CASSPTGAHHPGELFF
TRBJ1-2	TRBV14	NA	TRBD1	TGTGCCAGCAGCCCCGGGACAGGGGGCTTCTATGGCTACACCTTC	CASSPGTGGFYGYTF
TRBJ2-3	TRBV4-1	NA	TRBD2	TGCGCCAGCCGACTACGAAGCGGGGGGGCCAATGAACCGCAGTATTTT	CASRLRSGGANEPQYF
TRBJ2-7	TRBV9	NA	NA	TGTGCCAGCAGCGTAGGAGGACAGTCCTACGAGCAGTACTTC	CASSVGGQSYEQYF
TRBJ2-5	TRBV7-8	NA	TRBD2	TGTGCCAGCAGCTCCCGACCGGGACTAGCGGGTAAAGAGACCCAGTACTTC	CASSSRPGLAGKETQYF
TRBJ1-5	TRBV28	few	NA	TGTGCCAGCAGTTTGATCGGGGGGGGTCAGCCCCAGCATTTT	CASSLIGGGQPQHF
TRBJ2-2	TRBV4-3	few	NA	TGCGCCAGCAGCCAAGTTGGGCGTGGCAGGAACACCGGGGAGCTGTTTTTT	CASSQVGRGRNTGELFF
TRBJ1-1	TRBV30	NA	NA	TGTGCCTGGGACGCAGGGCCTATGAACACTGAAGCTTTCTTT	CAWDAGPMNTEAFF
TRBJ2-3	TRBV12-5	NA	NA	TGTGCTAGTGGTTTGAAATCTAGCTTCCAGTATTTT	CASGLKSSFQYF
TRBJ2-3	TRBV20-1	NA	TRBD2	TGCAGTGCTAGTCCAGCGGGGGGGCCAGATACGCAGTATTTT	CSASPAGGPDTQYF
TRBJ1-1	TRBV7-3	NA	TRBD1	TGTGCCAGCAGCTTAAAGGACAGGGTGAACACTGAAGCTTTCTTT	CASSLKDRVNTEAFF
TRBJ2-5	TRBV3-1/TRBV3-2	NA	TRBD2	TGTGCCAGCAGCCAAGCGGCGGGGGGCCAAGAGACCCAGTACTTC	CASSQAAGGQETQYF
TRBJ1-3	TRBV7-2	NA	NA	TGTGCCAGCAGCTTAGCCTTCTCTGGAAACACCATATATTTT	CASSLAFSGNTIYF
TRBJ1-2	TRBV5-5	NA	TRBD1	TGTGCCAGCAGCTGGACCGGGACAGGTGGCGGCTACACCTTC	CASSWTGTGGGYTF
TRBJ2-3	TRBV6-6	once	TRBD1	TGTGCCACCCGAACCGGGACAGGGATAACAGATACGCAGTATTTT	CATRTGTGITDTQYF